This T cell receptor (beta chain) was retrieved from a study of T-cell memory formation after mild COVID-19. Broader study findings: Cross-reactive memory apparently joined, as some responding clones appeared in pre-infection memory.

Germline values: CDR1 MNHEY, CDR2 SVGEGT. With V trimmed by 2 bases and J by 1 base, 5 bases remained unmatched. This CDR3 comprises 18 residues. Notes on this clonotype: Its antigen is currently unknown.

TCRdb re-derived calls from the 5' RACE reads in MiXCR, one entry per CDR3 protein. The sample has around 250,000 distinct CDR3 sequences, 9.4% seen once. The receptor comes from a man aged 18 to 29 who had mild COVID-19 (a few samples of this study predate the infection). Cell type and time point are not known. Sequenced sample: PBMCs or a T cell subset sorted from them (not recorded which). This sequence joins TRBV6-2 or TRBV6-3 and TRBJ2-1; 13 bases agree with TRBD2. CDR3 protein: CASSYRTSGGVSYNEQFF. For the CDR3, the DNA is TGTGCCAGCAGTTACCGGACTAGCGGGGGCGTGTCCTACAATGAGCAGTTCTTC.